This is a list of T cell receptor beta chains from one sample in a study of T cells expressing NK-cell markers. TCRdb reprocessed the 5' RACE reads and reports one entry per CDR3 protein, with no DNA. This table lists 500,000 to 700,000 distinct CDR3 sequences. The source material was blood T cells: a sorted CD56 or NKG2C T cell subset, CD4+ or CD8+ T cells, or bulk PBMC T cells (not recorded which). Source of these receptors: a man aged 18 to 30 in good health. Each CDR3 is given with its conserved first and last residue.

TRBV20-1,TRBJ2-5,CSARTGKRETQYF
TRBV24-1,TRBJ2-1,CATSDINDRGRTNEQFF
TRBV5-1,TRBJ1-4,CASSSITGTGTPNEKLFF
TRBV15,TRBJ2-4,CATSNNRGLAKNIQYF
TRBV3-1,TRBJ2-3,CASSQVLTSTDTQYF
TRBV28,TRBJ2-7,CASSLMGVEPGASYEQYF
TRBV12-3/TRBV12-4,TRBJ1-5,CASRTGSDQPQHF
TRBV5-1,TRBJ2-5,CASSLALLAGVMETQYF
TRBV10-3,TRBJ2-1,CAISVLGTSGMSSYNEQFF
TRBV7-2,TRBJ2-1,CASSWRTSGPNEQFF
TRBV12-3/TRBV12-4,TRBJ1-1,CAAYSWAKGDTEAFF
TRBV15,TRBJ1-2,CATSRDSDGTGYGYTF
TRBV10-3,TRBJ2-4,CATGPGTGILAKNIQYF
TRBV4-3,TRBJ2-3,CASSQSSGSFLGTDTQYF
TRBV7-2,TRBJ2-3,CASAQQVASTDTQYF
TRBV6-6,TRBJ2-7,CASSYERTYEQYF
TRBV7-2,TRBJ1-4,CASSLFHGGLSEKLFF
TRBV25-1,TRBJ1-6,CATSDETTNSPLHF
TRBV4-1,TRBJ2-6,CASSPEGAGANVLTF
TRBV10-3,TRBJ2-3,CAISESASGSSDTQYF
TRBV5-4,TRBJ2-7,CASSLSGVREEYF
TRBV20-1,TRBJ2-1,CSARFPGGVEQFF
TRBV20-1,TRBJ2-2,CSAETPGTTNTGELFF
TRBV12-3/TRBV12-4,TRBJ1-5,CASSRQGRGNQPQHF
TRBV12-3/TRBV12-4,TRBJ2-5,CASSPHMGTQYF
TRBV3-1,TRBJ2-3,CASSQDTGAYGTQYF
TRBV7-9,TRBJ2-2,CASSSSGLAGGNTGELFF
TRBV4-2,TRBJ2-2,CASSQESRARGRRGNTGELFF
TRBV6-1,TRBJ2-1,CASSKVAGGGSYNEQFF
TRBV27,TRBJ2-1,CASILPPLDTNNEQFF
TRBV29-1,TRBJ2-3,CSVIPGTSADTQYF
TRBV27,TRBJ2-5,CASSLLGGRGETQYF
TRBV3-1,TRBJ2-5,CASSPGGGGTQYF
TRBV21-1,TRBJ2-1,CANHRGHKRNEQFF
TRBV18,TRBJ2-2,CASSPKHGDISNTGELFF
TRBV7-2,TRBJ2-7,CASRGQGAGEQYF
TRBV5-5,TRBJ2-3,CASSLAGTSGYTQYF
TRBV5-5,TRBJ2-1,CASSLYAGQQFF
TRBV2,TRBJ2-3,CASFSGTDTQYF
TRBV11-2,TRBJ2-3,CASSWPPLEREGLRDTQYF
TRBV28,TRBJ2-3,CASVTSGTSTDTQYF
TRBV4-3,TRBJ2-7,CASSPQALAEPYEQYF
TRBV9,TRBJ2-5,CASSVQGWGETQYF
TRBV20-1,TRBJ2-5,CSAWKTSQETQYF
TRBV12-3/TRBV12-4,TRBJ1-2,CASSSGQENTYGYTF
TRBV3-1,TRBJ2-5,CASSQKGLLQETQYF
TRBV7-9,TRBJ2-5,CASSFGLDQYF
TRBV2,TRBJ1-5,CASSESGRNQPQHF
TRBV7-2,TRBJ2-3,CASSLSRGNTDTQYF
TRBV29-1,TRBJ2-1,CSVDMAGSSYNEQFF
TRBV7-9,TRBJ2-5,CASRGAGAQMYQETQYF
TRBV2,TRBJ2-2,CASSETRTGELFF
TRBV27,TRBJ2-1,CASGLFASGYNEQFF